The 4 T cell receptor beta chains presented below share a single source sample, sequenced in a study of cytomegalovirus exposure and HLA in healthy donors (TCRdb year 2017). Library creation used the immunoSEQ multiplex PCR assay. Imported from immuneACCESS, the table was reduced by TCRdb to in-frame sequences with V and J called. These copies leave out some clones; in studies compared against another copy, an unresolved V gene accounts for under half, and the cause of the remainder is not known. Across this sample there are around 150,000 clones, with about 95% seen only once. Together, the top ten hold approximately 1% of the sample. The source material was PBMCs. These receptors all come from a woman aged 18-35 years in good health and CMV-seronegative.

This chain uses TRBV29-1 with TRBJ1-4; D gene uncertain. CDR3 size: 14 residues. The V and J ends lost 3 bases and 7 bases respectively, with 15 bases between them. Germline-derived CDR1 and CDR2 are SQVTM and ANQGSEA. The CDR3 protein is CSVEPPSRGEKLFF. CDR3 in DNA: TGCAGCGTTGAGCCCCCCTCAAGAGGTGAAAAACTGTTTTTT.

The chain is built from TRBV18 and TRBJ2-2; D may be TRBD1 (6 bases). Germline CDR1 KGHSH, CDR2 LQKENI. V was cut by 5 bases and J by 5 bases, with 12 bases left in between. The CDR3 covers 14 residues. The CDR3 here is CASSNYRVTGELFF. In DNA form, the CDR3 reads TGTGCCAGCTCAAATTACAGGGTAACCGGGGAGCTGTTTTTT.

The chain couples TRBV19 to TRBJ1-1; a possible D gene is TRBD1 (6 bases). The V gene lost 3 bases and the J gene lost 1 base, with 15 bases spanning the gap. Germline CDR1 reads LNHDA; CDR2 reads SQIVND (reference sequence). The CDR3 loop spans 16 amino acids. CDR3 DNA: TGTGCCAGTAGTATTAGTCCAGGACAGTCGAACACTGAAGCTTTCTTT. This sequence encodes CASSISPGQSNTEAFF.

This chain connects TRBV4-1 to TRBJ1-1; D is unresolved. The CDR3 covers 15 residues. Trimming stripped 8 bases from V and 0 bases from J, with 16 bases between. Germline CDR1 is MGHRA and CDR2 is YSYEKL. The CDR3 here is CASSSPDGVNTEAFF. The CDR3 DNA follows: TGCGCCAGCTCCTCGCCGGACGGGGTGAACACTGAAGCTTTCTTT.